This passage covers 5 T cell receptor beta chains from one sample sequenced in a study of tumor-infiltrating lymphocytes in primary liver carcinoma. Germline DNA was also extracted, and blood RNA was taken from unsorted whole blood. Researchers generated TCR beta cDNA from 500 to 600 ng of total RNA, relying on a constant-region primer. Slightly modified ARM-PCR served as the procedure for the TCR beta libraries. These libraries came from three rounds of nested multiplex PCR. For around 9 cycles apiece, the opening two PCR rounds ran with TRBV1-TRBV30 forward primers and a C-beta reverse primer. MiXCR, run by TCRdb on the multiplex PCR reads, gives a single entry per CDR3 protein. The data show about 320,000 distinct CDR3 sequences, about three fifths seen once. Sequences were obtained from peripheral blood. The origin of the receptors is a woman younger than 45 with primary liver carcinoma and hepatitis B virus infection.

V usage is TRBV27 and J usage is TRBJ2-1, with 10 bases that match TRBD2. V gave up 5 bases and J gave up 8 bases; unmatched junction bases: 9. Germline V gene data show CDR1 as MNHEY and CDR2 as SMNVEV (reference sequence). The CDR3 has 15 residues. CDR3 loop: CASSPQAGGPHEQFF. The CDR3 DNA follows: TGTGCCAGCAGTCCGCAAGCGGGAGGGCCGCATGAGCAGTTCTTC.

Remarks on this clonotype: A much more abundant neighbour one base away suggests this may be a read error. The chain links TRBV11-2 to TRBJ2-5; TRBD2 agrees at 10 bases. V shed 2 bases and J 6 bases; nucleotides not matched to a gene: 9. The germline V gene encodes CDR1 SGHAT and CDR2 FQNNGV. CDR3 size: 16 residues. CDR3 nucleotide sequence: TGTGCCAGCAGCTTAAATCGAGCGGGAGGGCCTCAGACCCAGTACTTC. Translation gives CASSLNRAGGPQTQYF. Filled out from reference TRBV11-2 and TRBJ2-5, the complete variable domain reads EAGVAQSPRYKIIEKRQSVAFWCNPISGHATLYWYQQILGQGPKLLIQFQNNGVVDDSQLPKDRFSAERLKGVDSTLKIQPAKLEDSAVYLCASSLNRAGGPQTQYFGPGTRLLVL.

This clonotype was counted once. A much larger clonotype is one base distant, so this may be a read error. The J gene is TRBJ2-5, the V gene TRBV13, with D possibly matching TRBD2 (6 bases). V lost 1 base, J lost 13 bases, and 19 bases lay in between. The CDR3 has 14 residues. Looked up from germline, CDR1 is PRHDT and CDR2 is FYEKMQ (reference sequence). The CDR3 here is CASSLAVGGESPYF. The CDR3 DNA follows: TGTGCCAGCAGCTTAGCGGTGGGAGGTGAGAGTCCGTACTTC.

The chain is built from TRBV4-1 and TRBJ1-5; D ambiguous. The CDR3 is made up of 15 amino acids. Germline values: CDR1 MGHRA, CDR2 YSYEKL. Trimming left V 0 bases short and J 11 bases short, with 17 bases between. The CDR3 is CASSQEFPMIQSQHF. CDR3 nucleotide sequence: TGCGCCAGCAGCCAAGAATTCCCCATGATACAGTCCCAGCATTTT.

With regard to this clonotype: One end of the junction is discordant with germline, which a read error may explain. V gene TRBV4-1 combines with J gene TRBJ2-1, with D perhaps TRBD1 (6 bases). The CDR3 is 15 amino acids. CDR1 and CDR2 (germline): MGHRA, YSYEKL. The CDR3 region has the DNA TGCGCCAGCAGCCAAGATTTGGGGGCCCCCAATGAGCGGTTCTTC. Its protein is CASSQDLGAPNERFF.